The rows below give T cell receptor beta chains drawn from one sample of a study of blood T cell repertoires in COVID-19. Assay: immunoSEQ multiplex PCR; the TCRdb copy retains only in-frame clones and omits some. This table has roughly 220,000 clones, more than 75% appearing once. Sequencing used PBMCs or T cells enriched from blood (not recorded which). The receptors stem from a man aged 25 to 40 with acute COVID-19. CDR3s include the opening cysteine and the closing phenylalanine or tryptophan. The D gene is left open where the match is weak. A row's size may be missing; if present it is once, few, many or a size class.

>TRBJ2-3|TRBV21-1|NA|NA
CASILRTSRDTDTQYF
TGTGCCAGCATCCTTAGAACGAGCCGAGACACAGATACGCAGTATTTT
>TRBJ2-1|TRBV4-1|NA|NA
CASSPRSGVATNEQFF
TGCGCCAGCAGCCCAAGGTCAGGGGTGGCCACCAATGAGCAGTTCTTC
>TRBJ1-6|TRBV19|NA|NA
CASSISRTAYNSPLHF
TGTGCCAGTAGTATAAGCCGGACAGCCTATAATTCACCCCTCCACTTT
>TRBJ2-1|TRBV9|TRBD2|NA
CASSAGGLTYNEQFF
TGTGCCAGCAGCGCGGGGGGGCTTACCTACAATGAGCAGTTCTTC
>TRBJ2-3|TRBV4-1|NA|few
CASSQLGGGGTDTQYF
TGCGCCAGCAGCCAATTAGGCGGCGGGGGCACAGATACGCAGTATTTT
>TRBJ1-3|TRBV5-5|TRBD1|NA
CARHTRGPGGNTIYF
TGTGCCAGACATACTAGGGGGCCGGGAGGAAACACCATATATTTT
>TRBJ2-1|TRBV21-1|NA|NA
CASSKLAQRGVSYNEQFF
TGTGCCAGCAGCAAATTGGCCCAGCGGGGGGTTTCCTACAATGAGCAGTTCTTC
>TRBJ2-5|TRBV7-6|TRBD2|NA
CASSRSGGSQETQYF
TGTGCCAGCAGCAGAAGCGGGGGGTCGCAAGAGACCCAGTACTTC
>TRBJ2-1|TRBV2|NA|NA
CASSFVPLGHEQFF
TGTGCCAGCAGCTTCGTCCCCCTTGGCCATGAGCAGTTCTTC
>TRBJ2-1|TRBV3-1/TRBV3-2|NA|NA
CASSQSAGGSYNEQFF
TGTGCCAGCAGCCAATCGGCAGGGGGGTCCTACAATGAGCAGTTCTTC
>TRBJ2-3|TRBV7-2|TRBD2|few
CASSPSAGGPGDTQYF
TGTGCCAGCAGCCCTTCGGCGGGGGGGCCTGGAGATACGCAGTATTTT
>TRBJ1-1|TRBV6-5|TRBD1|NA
CASRKTGGNTEAFF
TGTGCCAGCAGAAAAACAGGGGGCAACACTGAAGCTTTCTTT
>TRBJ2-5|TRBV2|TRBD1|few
CASSVWDRVGETQYF
TGTGCCAGCAGTGTATGGGACAGGGTTGGCGAGACCCAGTACTTC